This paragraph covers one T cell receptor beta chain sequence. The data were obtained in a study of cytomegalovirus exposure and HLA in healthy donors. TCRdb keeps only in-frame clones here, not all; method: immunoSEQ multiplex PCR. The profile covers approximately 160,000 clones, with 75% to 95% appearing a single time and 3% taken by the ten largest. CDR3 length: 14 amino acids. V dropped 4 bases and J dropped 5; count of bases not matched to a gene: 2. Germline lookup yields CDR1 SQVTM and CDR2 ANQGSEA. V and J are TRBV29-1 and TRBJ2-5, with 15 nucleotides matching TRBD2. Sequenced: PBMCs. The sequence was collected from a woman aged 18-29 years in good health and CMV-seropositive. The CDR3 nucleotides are TGCAGCGTTGGCGGACTAGCGGGAGGGGAGACCCAGTACTTC. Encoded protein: CSVGGLAGGETQYF.